This T cell receptor (beta chain) was found in a study of early T cells in non-severe SARS-CoV-2 infection. On the study more broadly: Whole-blood bulk RNA, unsorted, was sequenced, and chains were unpaired.

This clonotype was counted many times. The library protocol tagged individual cDNA molecules with unique molecular identifiers. TCRdb reanalysed the 5' RACE reads using MiXCR and keeps one entry per CDR3 protein. This repertoire shows 30,000 to 40,000 distinct CDR3 sequences, around 6.8% found once; its top ten account for approximately 13%. This TCR came from an adult who was a healthcare worker with PCR-confirmed SARS-CoV-2 infection or an uninfected control (not recorded which). Sequences were derived from whole blood, sampled at baseline.

The CDR3 here is CASSSPEGRNQPQHF. CDR3 bases: TGTGCCAGCAGTTCCCCCGAGGGGCGCAATCAGCCCCAGCATTTT. The chain has TRBV6-1 and TRBJ1-5; possibly TRBD1 for D (5 bases). CDR1 is MNHNS, CDR2 SASEGT, per germline. V dropped 5 bases and J dropped 2 bases, with 13 bases sitting between them. The CDR3 is 15 residues long.